The TCR beta chain described here comes from a study of cytomegalovirus exposure and HLA in healthy donors (dated by TCRdb to between 2016 and 2019). At the level of the whole study: According to an earlier analysis of several hundred of the donors, about 179 million T cells yielded 90 million to 130 million unique TCR beta sequences and more than 250 Gb of sequence data. Approximately 310 gigabases of sequencing data and 70 million to 85 million unique TCR sequences were included in an early release covering roughly 600 HLA-typed donors. Of the roughly 410 genotyped donors, 65% to 90% were placed in the genetic ancestry cluster associated with self-reported Caucasian donors. The study aimed to test whether cataloging public T cell receptors could reveal signatures of past pathogen exposure. Using immunosequencing, the study profiled T cell repertoires from 500 to 800 subjects and related those repertoires to cytomegalovirus serostatus. In addition to the first cohort of approximately 670 subjects, a separate validation cohort of some 120 different subjects was used. The study combined high-throughput TCR immunosequencing, statistical association of individual TCRs with disease status, and machine learning to predict cytomegalovirus infection status. A later analysis re-analyzed previously published TCR beta repertoires from 666 donors and added high-resolution HLA genotyping to study TCR occurrence patterns. Rather than using new phenotypic data, the later analysis identified candidate immune exposures from TCR beta sequences and from how often those sequences occurred across donors. In an earlier analysis of several hundred of the donors, high-throughput TCR beta sequencing was used to judge whether each TCR beta V gene segment behaved as functional or pseudogenic. Donor age, sex, ethnicity and CMV serostatus were compiled together with the repertoire data. A later genetic analysis used genome-wide SNP genotypes for about three fifths of the 666 donors, treating that subset as a discovery cohort. Every discovery cohort repertoire had been produced on one sequencing platform. Both class I and class II loci were covered by HLA typing, at four-digit resolution. Typing coverage varied by locus: roughly 629-630 donors for A, B, C, DRB1 and DQB1; more than 500 for DQA1; 606 for DPA1; 400 to 480 for DPB1. Because of strong linkage in the cohort, roughly five DR-DQ haplotypes were treated as single units for association and clustering. On average, roughly 250,000 unique TCR beta nucleotide sequences were sequenced per donor among some 430 genotyped donors of the cohort, with around 19% of those sequences being non-productive.

Remarks on this clone: The specificity of this receptor is unknown.

Summary of the overall study and its limitations: Linkage disequilibrium might explain the correlated functional status among segregating V segments, but an unknown experimental factor could not be ruled out. A further reported finding was that TCR beta sequences accurately predicted the HLA-A and HLA-B alleles for most subjects in the first cohort. Some IMGT-functional V segments, including TRBV6-2 and TRBV6-3, could not be told apart with the 87-base-pair reads, so those segments were excluded. A later analysis associated 15,000 to 20,000 TCR beta sequences with specific HLA alleles at a false discovery rate of 0.05. In this cohort, only TCR beta chains were sequenced, and detectable features were limited by the absence of alpha or paired-chain data. A total of about 150 TCR beta chains were listed by the study as associated with cytomegalovirus. The authors suggested that the approach could potentially be extended to other disease states and immunological phenotypes. Across donors, most TCR sequences were observed very rarely, whereas some public TCRs were present in many individuals. Because some donors lacked HLA typing at each locus, the association tests relied only on the typed subset. When HLA alleles, especially DR and DQ, strongly co-occurred, attributing TCR associations to individual alleles was difficult. In an earlier analysis of some 640 of the donors, most TCR beta V segments were observed in productive rearrangements about 87% or about 30% of the time, broadly matching IMGT annotations. CMV serostatus was the only immune exposure information available for the cohort. Several of the top co-occurrence clusters appeared to be linked to parvovirus B19, influenza, CMV and Epstein-Barr virus, according to a later analysis. According to a later analysis, most CMV-associated TCR beta chains appeared to be HLA-restricted, and the HLA associations seemed to be driven largely by CMV exposure. Compared with equally common non-associated chains, HLA-associated TCR beta chains in a later analysis were more clonally expanded and had lower generation probabilities. About 17 rarely observed V segments, including chromosome 9 orphons, were excluded from the earlier analysis of approximately 500 of the donors because counts were too low. Three of the identified cytomegalovirus-associated TCR beta chains were confirmed in vitro to be specific for cytomegalovirus antigens. Cytomegalovirus status was reported to be diagnosed by the classifier with high specificity and sensitivity in both the original and validation cohorts. Sequencing depth was assumed to be roughly uniform across donors in the presence/absence analyses, though that assumption may not hold. An association between a missense DCLRE1C variant and V-gene and J-gene trimming of TCR beta chains was found in a later genetic analysis and replicated in an independent cohort. According to a later analysis, TCR association rates differed among HLA loci, with DRB1 alleles showing the most associated TCRs and HLA-C alleles showing the fewest. A cluster of highly shared sequence variants was judged likely to be a technical artifact of the sequencing pipeline. A later genetic analysis reported fewer N-insertions in productive TCRs among donors in an Asian-associated ancestry cluster than the approximately 700-donor mean.

The cohort consisted of 650 to 700 healthy bone marrow donors. At the time of sampling, all cohort members were nominally healthy, though unrecorded immune exposures were likely present. The donor was CMV seronegative and belonged to the group of 352 seronegative cohort members. A peripheral blood sample was collected from each donor, and TCR beta sequencing was performed on peripheral blood mononuclear cells. Genomic DNA was extracted from the blood cell samples with the Qiagen DNeasy Blood Extraction Kit. Trimming at the junction amounts to 0 bases on V and 6 bases on J, and the germline ends lie 8 bases apart. CDR1 and CDR2, per the germline V gene, are MGHRA and YSYEKL. CDR3 length: 13 amino acids, cysteine to phenylalanine. Here the CDR3 DNA is all that survives: 39 bases in frame from base 1. The library was obtained by the immunoSEQ multiplex PCR assay. For the multiplex PCR, a mixture combining 60 forward primers for TCR Vbeta segments and 13 reverse primers for TCR Jbeta segments was used. A multiplex PCR assay on genomic DNA amplified the CDR3 region of rearranged TCR beta genes. The Illumina HiSeq System was used to sequence the amplified TCR beta libraries as 87-base-pair reads. In the paper's pipeline: A later analysis counted tens of millions of unique TCR beta chains across the roughly 700 repertoires, and roughly 9.9 million of these chains were shared by at least two donors. To remove PCR and sequencing errors, raw reads were error-corrected and collapsed into unique sequences using a nearest-neighbor algorithm that merged closely related sequences. V, D and J gene segments were assigned by aligning CDR3 sequences to IMGT reference sequences. For a sequence to be retained, at least a six-nucleotide match to both a V gene segment and a J gene segment was required. Rearrangements were classified as productive when the CDR3 lacked stop codons and remained in frame with V and J, and all other rearrangements were classified as non-productive. CDR3 was defined according to IMGT convention as the region running from the second conserved V-encoded cysteine to the conserved J-encoded phenylalanine. Sequences without an unambiguous match to a single V gene segment were excluded from the earlier analysis of 450 to 650 of the donors. An earlier analysis of a few hundred of the donors called V segments functional above 56.7% productive rearrangements and segregating when the between-donor standard deviation exceeded 5%. To diagnose cytomegalovirus status from the catalog of TCR beta chain sequences, a statistical classification framework was built. V and J gene assignment, in a later analysis, came from comparing TCR nucleotide sequences with IMGT/GENE-DB human TR gene sequences. The TCRdist pipeline was used in a later analysis to assign CDR3 sequences and most-parsimonious VDJ recombination scenarios. In a later analysis, every TCR beta chain was defined by the combination of its CDR3 amino acid sequence and its V-gene family, and reads without a unique V-gene family were dropped. In a later analysis, 500 to 700 highly shared, low-generation-probability nucleotide sequences were removed to address suspected cross-contamination and a sequencing artifact. In a later analysis, a clonal expansion index for each public chain was calculated from normalized within-repertoire ranks of inferred template counts. In a later analysis, generation probabilities were computed using a VDJ recombination model fitted to out-of-frame rearrangements, and the results were checked against IGoR. A later analysis scored TCR-TCR, TCR-HLA and TCR-CMV co-occurrence with hypergeometric tests, applying a repertoire-size bias correction to TCR pairs. False discovery rates were estimated in a later analysis by permuting HLA or CMV assignments 20 times. In a later analysis, co-occurring TCRs were grouped using DBSCAN, and TCRdist sequence similarity was added for clustering within HLA-allele-positive subsets. Repertoires with fewer than 30,000 or more than 120,000 public chains, plus five repertoires with anomalous nucleotide sharing, were excluded from co-occurrence clustering. TCRdb's version of the immuneACCESS table is confined to in-frame rearrangements and falls short of the full clone set. An unresolved V gene accounts for under half of the shortfall where checked; the remainder is of unknown origin. The DNA gave D and trimming, while V, J and clone size come from that table. This sample's table contains tens of thousands of clones. The top ten clonotypes cover approximately 2.2% of the sample.

The rearranged chain carries TRBV4-1 and TRBJ1-1; TRBD1 could be the D gene, as 6 bases match. This TCR derives from a female donor in good health and CMV-seronegative. The sequencing input was PBMCs. Read as DNA, the sequence is TGCGCCAGCAGCCAAGAAAGGGGGTCTGAAGCTTTCTTT. Translated, this is CASSQERGSEAFF.